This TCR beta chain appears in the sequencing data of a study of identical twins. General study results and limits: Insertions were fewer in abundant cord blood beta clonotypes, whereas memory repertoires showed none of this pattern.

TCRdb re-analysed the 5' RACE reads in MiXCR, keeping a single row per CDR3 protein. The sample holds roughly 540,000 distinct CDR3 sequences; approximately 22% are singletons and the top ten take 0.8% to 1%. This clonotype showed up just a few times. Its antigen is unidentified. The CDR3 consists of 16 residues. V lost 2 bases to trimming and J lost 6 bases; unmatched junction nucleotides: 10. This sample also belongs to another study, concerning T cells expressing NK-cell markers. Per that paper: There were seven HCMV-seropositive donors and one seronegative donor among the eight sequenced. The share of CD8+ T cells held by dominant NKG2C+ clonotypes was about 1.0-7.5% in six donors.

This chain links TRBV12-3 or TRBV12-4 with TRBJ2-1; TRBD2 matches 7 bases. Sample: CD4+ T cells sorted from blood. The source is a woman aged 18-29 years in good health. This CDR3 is CASSLWREKPFNEQFF. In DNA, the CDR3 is TGTGCCAGCAGTTTATGGCGGGAGAAGCCTTTCAATGAGCAGTTCTTC.